This TCR beta chain was documented in a study of blood T cell repertoires in COVID-19. Across the whole study: Whether acute or convalescent, the COVID-19 samples came from the United States, Italy and Spain.

In the original workflow: Amplified reference gene primers provided the basis for estimating nucleated cell counts. TCRdb's copy holds only in-frame clones and misses some; the assay was immunoSEQ multiplex PCR. The V and J calls and clone size are taken from that table; D and trimming were inferred from the DNA. The sample includes tens of thousands of clones, roughly 78% of them seen just once. Per the germline V gene, CDR1 is SGHVS and CDR2 is FQNEAQ. V lost 8 bases and J lost 5, with 7 bases in between. This CDR3 region has 11 residues. Source material: peripheral blood. The receptor's source is a man in his 60s with active or convalescent COVID-19. The V call is TRBV7-8, the J call TRBJ1-3; D gene uncertain. The CDR3 is CASRGRNTIYF. The DNA of the CDR3 is TGTGCCAGCCGCGGAAGAAACACCATATATTTT.